This T cell receptor (beta chain) stems from a study of identical twins. Study-level points and caveats: Fewer insertions marked abundant cord blood beta clonotypes; young adult naive trended weakly, memory not at all.

A universal primer site was added by template switching, and unique molecular identifiers were carried by the cDNA. TCRdb ran MiXCR on the 5' RACE reads and lists one entry per CDR3 protein. The sample yields about 730,000 distinct CDR3 sequences, about 20% seen once. There are a few counts of this clonotype. Its antigen is as yet unknown. CDR3 size: 15 residues. The V and J ends lost 6 bases and 4 bases respectively, with 17 bases between them. The same specimen was also included in a second study, on T cells expressing NK-cell markers. From that study: With an anti-gamma-delta TCR antibody, sorting in several experiments was kept to alpha-beta TCR T cells. One observes that, in several donors, these clonotypes were also the leading ones within the CD3+CD56-NKG2C+ fraction.

Sequencing was done on a sample of PBMCs. The clonotype was recovered from a young woman in good health. The rearrangement uses TRBV12-3 or TRBV12-4 and TRBJ2-3; a weak D match, TRBD1 (5 bases). DNA of the CDR3: TGTGCCAGCAGGCTAGGGGCCACGGGCGCAGATACGCAGTATTTT. This codes for CASRLGATGADTQYF.